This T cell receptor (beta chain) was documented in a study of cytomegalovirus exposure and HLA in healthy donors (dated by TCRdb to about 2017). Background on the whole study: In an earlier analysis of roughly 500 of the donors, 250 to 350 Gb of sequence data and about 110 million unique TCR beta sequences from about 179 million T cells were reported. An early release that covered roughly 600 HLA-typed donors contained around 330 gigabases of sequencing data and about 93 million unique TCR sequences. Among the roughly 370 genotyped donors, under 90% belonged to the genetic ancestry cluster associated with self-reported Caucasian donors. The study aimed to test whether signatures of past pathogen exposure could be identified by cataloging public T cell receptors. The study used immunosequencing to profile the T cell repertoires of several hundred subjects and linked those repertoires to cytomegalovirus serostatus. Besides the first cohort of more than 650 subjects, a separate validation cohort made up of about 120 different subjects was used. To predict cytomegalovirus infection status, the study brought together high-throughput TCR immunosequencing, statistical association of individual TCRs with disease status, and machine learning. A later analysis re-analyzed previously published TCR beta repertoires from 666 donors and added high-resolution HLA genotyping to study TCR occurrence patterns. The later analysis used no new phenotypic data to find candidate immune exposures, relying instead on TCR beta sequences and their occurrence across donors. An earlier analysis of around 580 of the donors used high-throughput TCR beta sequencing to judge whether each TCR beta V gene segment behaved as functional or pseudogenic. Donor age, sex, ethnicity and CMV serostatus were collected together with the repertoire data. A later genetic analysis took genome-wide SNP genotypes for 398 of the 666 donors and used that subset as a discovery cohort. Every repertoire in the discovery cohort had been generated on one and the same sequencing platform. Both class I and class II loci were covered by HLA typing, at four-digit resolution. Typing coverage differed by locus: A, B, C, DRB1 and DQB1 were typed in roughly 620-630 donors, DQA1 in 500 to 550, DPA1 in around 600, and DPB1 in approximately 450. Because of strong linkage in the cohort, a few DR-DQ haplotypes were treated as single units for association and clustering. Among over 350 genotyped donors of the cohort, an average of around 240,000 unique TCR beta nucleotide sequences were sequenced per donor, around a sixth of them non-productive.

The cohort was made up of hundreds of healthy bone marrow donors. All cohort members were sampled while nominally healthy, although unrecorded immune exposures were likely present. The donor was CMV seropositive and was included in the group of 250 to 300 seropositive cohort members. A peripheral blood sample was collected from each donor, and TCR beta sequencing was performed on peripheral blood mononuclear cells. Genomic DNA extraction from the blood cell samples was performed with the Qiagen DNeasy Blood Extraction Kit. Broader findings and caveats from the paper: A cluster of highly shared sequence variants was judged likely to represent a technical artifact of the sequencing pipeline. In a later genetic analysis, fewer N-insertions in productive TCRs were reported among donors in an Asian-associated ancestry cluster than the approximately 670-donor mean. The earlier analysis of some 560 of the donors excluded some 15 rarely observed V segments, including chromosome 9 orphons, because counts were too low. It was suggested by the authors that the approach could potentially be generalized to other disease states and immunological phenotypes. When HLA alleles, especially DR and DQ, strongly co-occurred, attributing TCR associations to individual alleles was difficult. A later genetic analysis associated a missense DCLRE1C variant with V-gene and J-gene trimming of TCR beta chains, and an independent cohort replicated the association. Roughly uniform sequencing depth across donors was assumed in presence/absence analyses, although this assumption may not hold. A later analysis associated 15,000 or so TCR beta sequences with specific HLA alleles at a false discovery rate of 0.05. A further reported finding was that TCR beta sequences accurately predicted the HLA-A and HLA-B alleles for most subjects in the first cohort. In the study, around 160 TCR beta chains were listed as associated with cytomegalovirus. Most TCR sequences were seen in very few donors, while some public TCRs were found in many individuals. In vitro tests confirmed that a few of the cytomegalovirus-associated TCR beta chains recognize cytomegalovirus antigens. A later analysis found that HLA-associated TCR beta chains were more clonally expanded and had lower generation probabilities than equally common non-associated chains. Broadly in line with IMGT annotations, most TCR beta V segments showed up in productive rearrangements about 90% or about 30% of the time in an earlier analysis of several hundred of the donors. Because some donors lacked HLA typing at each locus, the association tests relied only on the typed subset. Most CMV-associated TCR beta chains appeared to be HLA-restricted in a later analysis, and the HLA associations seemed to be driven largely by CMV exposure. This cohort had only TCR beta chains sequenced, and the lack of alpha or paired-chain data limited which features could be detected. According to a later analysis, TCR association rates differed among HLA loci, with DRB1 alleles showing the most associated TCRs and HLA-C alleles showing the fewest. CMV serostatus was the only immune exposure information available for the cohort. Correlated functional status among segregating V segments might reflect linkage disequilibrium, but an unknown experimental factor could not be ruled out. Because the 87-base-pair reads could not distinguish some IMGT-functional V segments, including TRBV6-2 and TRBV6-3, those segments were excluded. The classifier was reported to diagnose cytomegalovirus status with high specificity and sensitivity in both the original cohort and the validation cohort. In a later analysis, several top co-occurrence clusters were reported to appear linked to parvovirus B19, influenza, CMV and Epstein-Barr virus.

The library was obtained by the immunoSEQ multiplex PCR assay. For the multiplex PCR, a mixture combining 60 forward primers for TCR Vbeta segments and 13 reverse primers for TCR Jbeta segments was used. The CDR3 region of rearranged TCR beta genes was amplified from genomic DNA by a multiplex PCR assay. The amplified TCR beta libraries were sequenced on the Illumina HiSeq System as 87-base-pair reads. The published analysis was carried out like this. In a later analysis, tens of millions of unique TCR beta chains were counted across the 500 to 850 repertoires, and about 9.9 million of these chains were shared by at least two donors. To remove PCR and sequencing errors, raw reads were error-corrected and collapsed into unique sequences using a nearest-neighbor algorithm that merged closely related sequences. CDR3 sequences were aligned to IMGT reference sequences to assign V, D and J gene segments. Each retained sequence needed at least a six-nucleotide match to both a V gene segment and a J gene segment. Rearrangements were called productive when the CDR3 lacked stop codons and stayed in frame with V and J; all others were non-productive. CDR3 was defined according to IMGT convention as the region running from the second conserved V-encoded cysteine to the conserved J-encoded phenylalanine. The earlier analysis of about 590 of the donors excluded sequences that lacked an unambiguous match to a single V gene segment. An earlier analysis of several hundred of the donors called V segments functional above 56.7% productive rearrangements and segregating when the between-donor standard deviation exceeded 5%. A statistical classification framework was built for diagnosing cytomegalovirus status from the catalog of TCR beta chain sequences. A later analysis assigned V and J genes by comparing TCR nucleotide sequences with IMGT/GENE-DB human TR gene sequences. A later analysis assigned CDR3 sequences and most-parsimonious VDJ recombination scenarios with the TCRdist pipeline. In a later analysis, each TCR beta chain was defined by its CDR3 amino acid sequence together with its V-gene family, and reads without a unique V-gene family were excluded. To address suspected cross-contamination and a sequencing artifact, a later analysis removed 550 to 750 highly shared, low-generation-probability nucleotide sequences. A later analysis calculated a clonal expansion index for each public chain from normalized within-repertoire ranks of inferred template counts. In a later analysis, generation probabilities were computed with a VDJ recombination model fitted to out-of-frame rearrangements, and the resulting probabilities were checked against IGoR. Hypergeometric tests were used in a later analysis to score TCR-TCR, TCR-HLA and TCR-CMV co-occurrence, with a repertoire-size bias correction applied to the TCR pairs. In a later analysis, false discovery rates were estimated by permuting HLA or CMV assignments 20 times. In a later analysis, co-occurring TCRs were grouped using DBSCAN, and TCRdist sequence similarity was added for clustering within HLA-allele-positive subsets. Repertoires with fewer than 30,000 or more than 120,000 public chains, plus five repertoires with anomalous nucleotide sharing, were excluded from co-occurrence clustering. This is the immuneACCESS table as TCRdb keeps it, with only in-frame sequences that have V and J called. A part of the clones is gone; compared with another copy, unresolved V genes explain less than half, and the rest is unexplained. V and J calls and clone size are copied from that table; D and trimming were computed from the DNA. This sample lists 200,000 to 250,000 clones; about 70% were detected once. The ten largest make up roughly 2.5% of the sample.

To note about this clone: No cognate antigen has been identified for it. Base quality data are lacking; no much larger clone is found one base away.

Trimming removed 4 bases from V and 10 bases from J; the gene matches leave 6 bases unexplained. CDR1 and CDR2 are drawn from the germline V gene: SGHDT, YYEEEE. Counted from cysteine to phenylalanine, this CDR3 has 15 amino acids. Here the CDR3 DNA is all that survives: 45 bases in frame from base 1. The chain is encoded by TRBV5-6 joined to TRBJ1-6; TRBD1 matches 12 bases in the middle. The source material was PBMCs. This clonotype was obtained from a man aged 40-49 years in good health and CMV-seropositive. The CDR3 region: CASSLGQGAGSPLHF. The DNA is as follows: TGTGCCAGCAGCCTGGGACAGGGGGCAGGATCACCCCTCCACTTT.